The 6 T cell receptor beta chains presented below share a single source sample, sequenced in a study of blood T cell repertoires in COVID-19. The repertoire was sequenced with immunoSEQ multiplex PCR; TCRdb's copy has only in-frame clones and lacks some. The table includes some 150,000 clones, more than 75% detected once. Sequenced input: PBMCs or T cells enriched from blood (not recorded which). The receptors here all came from a young woman with acute COVID-19.

The V and J genes are TRBV4-2 and TRBJ2-7; TRBD1 aligns across 10 bases. The CDR3 is 16 amino acids. With 2 bases clipped from V and 6 bases from J, the junction kept 10 bases outside the gene matches. Germline CDR1 is LGHNA and CDR2 is YNFKEQ. The CDR3 sequence: CASSQTRDRGATEQYF. The CDR3 nucleotides read TGTGCCAGCAGCCAAACGAGGGACAGGGGAGCTACCGAGCAGTACTTC.

The chain combines TRBV7-9 with TRBJ1-3; D perhaps matches TRBD1 (5 bases). The ends were cut back, 6 bases at V and 0 bases at J, with 9 bases in the middle. This CDR3 has 14 amino acids. Germline CDR1 SEHNR, CDR2 FQNEAQ (reference sequence). The CDR3 region is CASSRQGSGNTIYF. Written as DNA, the CDR3 is TGTGCCAGCAGTCGGCAGGGCTCTGGAAACACCATATATTTT. Full variable domain (remainder filled in from reference TRBV7-9 and TRBJ1-3): DTGVSQNPRHKITKRGQNVTFRCDPISEHNRLYWYRQTLGQGPEFLTYFQNEAQLEKSRLLSDRFSAERPKGSFSTLEIQRTEQGDSAMYLCASSRQGSGNTIYFGEGSWLTVV.

The chain links TRBV11-3 to TRBJ2-1, with D possibly being TRBD2 (5 bases). The CDR3 spans 14 residues. Trimming took 8 bases from V and 0 from J, leaving 11 bases between them. Germline CDR1 is SGHNT and CDR2 is YENEEA. The CDR3 bases are TGTGCCAGCTCCACGGGATACTCCTACAATGAGCAGTTCTTC. Translated, it gives CASSTGYSYNEQFF.

V and J are TRBV25-1 and TRBJ2-7; 8 positions agree with TRBD2. The length of the CDR3 is 18 residues. CDR1 is MGHDK, CDR2 SYGVNS, per germline. Trimming removed 2 bases from V and 0 bases from J; junction bases left unmatched: 12. The CDR3 DNA is TGTGCCAGCAGTGAAGGGCTAGCGGGCCAGGAGGGCTCCTACGAGCAGTACTTC. This encodes CASSEGLAGQEGSYEQYF.

The V and J genes are TRBV28 and TRBJ1-4, with a tentative D call TRBD1 (5 bases). The CDR3 totals 16 residues. Germline V CDR1 and CDR2: MDHEN, SYDVKM. V was cut by 6 bases and J by 8 bases, with 22 bases left in between. The CDR3 DNA reads TGTGCCAGCAGACCTCTCCTGGGGCGAAGTCTCGAAAAACTGTTTTTT. This gives the protein CASRPLLGRSLEKLFF.

The V gene is TRBV6-5, the J gene TRBJ1-5, with D hard to call. The CDR3 extends over 13 amino acids. Per germline, CDR1 MNHEY and CDR2 SVGAGI. Deletions cut 2 bases from V and 3 bases from J, with 5 bases between. The CDR3 coding sequence is TGTGCCAGCAGTTACCTCCTCAATCAGCCCCAGCATTTT. Translating gives CASSYLLNQPQHF.